This T cell receptor beta chain was obtained from a study of shared clonotypes between healthy human individuals. V dropped 5 bases and J dropped 5; count of bases not matched to a gene: 10. CDR3 size: 16 residues. Germline V lookup: CDR1 SGHAT, CDR2 FQNNGV. Every subset's genomic DNA went evenly onto several immunoSEQ plates. Measured with immunoSEQ multiplex PCR; TCRdb has only the in-frame clones, and not every one. The data hold over a million clones, with over 95% observed a single time. The sequenced sample consisted of naive CD4+ T cells sorted from blood. The sample's subset: CD45RA+ positively selected. The sequence derives from a young man in good health. This chain links TRBV11-2 with TRBJ2-3, with 10 bases matching TRBD2. The CDR3 here is CASSPALAGAVDTQYF. CDR3 nucleotides: TGTGCCAGCAGCCCCGCCCTAGCGGGAGCCGTAGATACGCAGTATTTT.